This entry is about one T cell receptor (beta chain). Its antigen is unknown. This entry is derived from a study of graft-versus-host responses after intestinal transplantation. Germline V lookup: CDR1 SGDLS, CDR2 YYNGEE. The CDR3 totals 17 residues. Trimming removed 5 bases from V and 2 bases from J; junction bases left unmatched: 13. The assay was immunoSEQ multiplex PCR, and TCRdb's table has in-frame clones only and misses some. Altogether about 100,000 clones are present, over 75% being singletons, with the ten largest covering over 0.95%. This sequence originates from a human donor who was the organ donor for an intestinal transplant. V and J are TRBV9 and TRBJ1-2; TRBD1 matches 9 bases. This sample comprised unstimulated CD4+ T cells sorted from spleen or lymph node cells, obtained before transplant. CDR3 region: CASSRHKPGQGNYGYTF. Written as DNA, the CDR3 is TGTGCCAGCAGTCGACATAAGCCGGGACAGGGAAACTATGGCTACACCTTC.